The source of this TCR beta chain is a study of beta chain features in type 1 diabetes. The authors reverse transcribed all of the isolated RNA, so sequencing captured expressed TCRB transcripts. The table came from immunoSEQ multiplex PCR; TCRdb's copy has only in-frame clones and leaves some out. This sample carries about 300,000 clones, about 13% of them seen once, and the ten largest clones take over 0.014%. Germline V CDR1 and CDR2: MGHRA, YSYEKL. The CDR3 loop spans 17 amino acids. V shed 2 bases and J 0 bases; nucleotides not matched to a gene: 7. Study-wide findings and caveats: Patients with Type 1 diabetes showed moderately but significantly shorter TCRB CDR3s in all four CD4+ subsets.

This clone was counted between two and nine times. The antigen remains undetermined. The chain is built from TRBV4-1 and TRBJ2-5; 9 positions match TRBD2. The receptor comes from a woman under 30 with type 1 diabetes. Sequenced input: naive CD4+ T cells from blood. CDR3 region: CASSQSTLAGNQETQYF. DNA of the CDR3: TGCGCCAGCAGCCAATCCACTCTAGCGGGAAACCAAGAGACCCAGTACTTC.